This T cell receptor (beta chain) was observed in a study of blood T cell repertoires in COVID-19. Study at large: Samples representing acute and convalescent COVID-19 were sourced from the United States, Italy and Spain. Sources were T cells, B-cell-depleted T cells, or PBMCs; the material itself was cDNA or gDNA.

From germline, CDR1 is SGDLS and CDR2 YYNGEE. Between the trimmed V and J ends, which lost 6 bases and 7 bases, there was a span of 17 bases. The CDR3 runs 14 residues. In the original processing: Amplification with reference gene primers provided the estimates of nucleated cell counts. The protocol was immunoSEQ multiplex PCR, while the TCRdb copy is restricted to in-frame clones and leaves out a portion. V and J calls plus clone size are reproduced from that table; the DNA served to infer D and trimming. Altogether some 150,000 clones are present, approximately 85% being singletons, with the ten largest covering roughly 8%. Seattle's cohort entered during active infection and was followed longitudinally.

Specimen: peripheral blood. This receptor was taken from a woman aged 55-75 years with COVID-19, enrolled during active disease. This chain uses TRBV9 with TRBJ2-1; tentative D call: TRBD1 (7 bases). CDR3 sequence: CASKFGQAGNEQFF. For the CDR3, the DNA is TGTGCCAGCAAGTTTGGACAGGCGGGAAATGAGCAGTTCTTC.